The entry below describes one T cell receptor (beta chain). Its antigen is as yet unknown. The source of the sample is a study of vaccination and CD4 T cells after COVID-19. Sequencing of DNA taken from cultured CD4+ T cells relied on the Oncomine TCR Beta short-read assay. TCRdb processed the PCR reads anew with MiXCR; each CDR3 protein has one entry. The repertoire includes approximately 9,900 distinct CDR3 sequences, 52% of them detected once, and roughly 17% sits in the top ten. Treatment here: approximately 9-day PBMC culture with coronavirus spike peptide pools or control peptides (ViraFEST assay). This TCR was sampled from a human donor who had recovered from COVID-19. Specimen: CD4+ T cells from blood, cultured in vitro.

CDR3 in amino acids: CAISESTGGGTDTQYF. The CDR3 DNA is TGTGCCATCAGTGAGTCCACGGGAGGTGGCACAGATACGCAGTATTTT. The chain has TRBV10-3 and TRBJ2-3; the match to TRBD2 covers 7 bases. Trimming cost V 0 bases and J 1 base; bases outside gene matches: 4. Per germline, CDR1 ENHRY and CDR2 SYGVKD. The CDR3 is made up of 16 amino acids.